Below, one T cell receptor (beta chain) is given with its context. Its antigen remains unidentified. This sample was included in a study of vaccination and CD4 T cells after COVID-19. The Oncomine TCR Beta short-read assay was what sequenced the DNA obtained from cultured CD4+ T cells. Via MiXCR, TCRdb re-called the PCR reads, giving one row per CDR3 protein. This table holds about 13,000 distinct CDR3 sequences, roughly 58% found once. CDR3 size: 15 residues. In germline, CDR1 is DFQATT, CDR2 SNEGSKA (reference sequence). The germline V and J ends were trimmed by 3 bases and 3 bases, with 16 bases remaining between them. Regarding treatment: roughly 10-day PBMC culture with coronavirus spike peptide pools or control peptides (ViraFEST assay). Cultures used roughly 2.1 million PBMCs per well, about 10 IU/ml IL-2 and about 10 ug/ml peptides.

The source is a human donor with COVID-19. The rearrangement joins TRBV20-1 to TRBJ2-3; D may be TRBD1 (6 bases). The material sequenced was cultured CD4+ T cells from blood, taken after SARS-CoV-2 vaccination. The CDR3 DNA reads TGCAGTGCTAGCGTAGAGGGGGACGGAACAGATACGCAGTATTTT. It codes for CSASVEGDGTDTQYF.